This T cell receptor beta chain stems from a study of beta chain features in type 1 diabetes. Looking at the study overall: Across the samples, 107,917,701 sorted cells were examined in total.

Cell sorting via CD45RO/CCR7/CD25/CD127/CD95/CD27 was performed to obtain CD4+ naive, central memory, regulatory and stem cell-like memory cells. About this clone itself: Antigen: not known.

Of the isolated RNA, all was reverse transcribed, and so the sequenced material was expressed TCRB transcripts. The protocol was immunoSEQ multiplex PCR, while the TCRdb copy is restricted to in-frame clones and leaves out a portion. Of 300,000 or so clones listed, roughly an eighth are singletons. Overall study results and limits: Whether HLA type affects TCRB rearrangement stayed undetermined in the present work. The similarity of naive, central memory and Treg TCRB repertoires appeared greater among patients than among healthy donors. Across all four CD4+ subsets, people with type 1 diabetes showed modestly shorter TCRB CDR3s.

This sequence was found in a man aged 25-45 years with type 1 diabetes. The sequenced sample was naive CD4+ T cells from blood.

This chain's CDR3 is CASSEIIAGEGSLYEQYF. DNA for the CDR3: TGTGCCAGCAGCGAAATAATAGCGGGAGAAGGCTCCCTCTACGAGCAGTACTTC. This rearrangement joins TRBV6-1 to TRBJ2-7, with 9 bases that match TRBD2. The CDR3 length is 18 residues. Germline V gives CDR1 MNHNS, CDR2 SASEGT. V lost 6 bases and J lost 3; bases outside the gene matches: 18.